The TCR beta chain described here comes from a study of blood T cell repertoires in COVID-19. Turning to the study itself: Acute-phase and convalescent COVID-19 samples originated in the United States, Italy and Spain. Sample material is recorded as cDNA or gDNA derived from T cells, B-cell-depleted T cells, or PBMCs.

Germline V gives CDR1 SGHRS, CDR2 YFSETQ. V dropped 6 bases and J dropped 0 bases, with 8 bases sitting between them. This CDR3 spans 13 amino acids. Measured with immunoSEQ multiplex PCR; TCRdb has only the in-frame clones, and not every one. In the table there are about 180,000 clones, 85% of which are singletons. Seattle cases were enrolled at active infection and followed longitudinally. V usage is TRBV5-1 and J usage is TRBJ2-3; D not certain. The specimen was peripheral blood. The source is a person aged 70 to 85 with COVID-19, enrolled during active disease. CDR3 coding DNA: TGCGCCAGCAACGCGGCTAGCACAGATACGCAGTATTTT. Protein sequence: CASNAASTDTQYF.